Below, one T cell receptor beta chain is given with its context. The antigen is undetermined. The length of the CDR3 is 16 residues. CDR1 is SGDLS, CDR2 YYNGEE, per germline. The V segment lost 0 bases and the J segment 5 bases; nucleotides outside the gene matches: 10. This record comes from a study of OX40 agonist ivuxolimab in advanced cancers. Method: immunoSEQ multiplex PCR; TCRdb's copy keeps in-frame clones and lacks some. The sample includes over 65,000 clones, around nine tenths of them seen just once. Study-level results: In CD8+ T cells, expanded clones were on average more numerous than in CD4+.

The rearrangement joins TRBV9 to TRBJ2-5, with 7 bases lining up with TRBD2. The material was CD4+ or CD8+ T cells sorted from blood, obtained in a trial of the OX40 agonist ivuxolimab. This TCR derives from an adult with an advanced solid tumor such as melanoma, head and neck, liver or kidney cancer. The CDR3 is CASSVGMSGGLETQYF. CDR3 coding DNA: TGTGCCAGCAGCGTAGGGATGTCGGGGGGACTGGAGACCCAGTACTTC. Variable domain in full (rest from reference TRBV9 and TRBJ2-5): DSGVTQTPKHLITATGQRVTLRCSPRSGDLSVYWYQQSLDQGLQFLIQYYNGEERAKGNILERFSAQQFPDLHSELNLSSLELGDSALYFCASSVGMSGGLETQYFGPGTRLLVL.